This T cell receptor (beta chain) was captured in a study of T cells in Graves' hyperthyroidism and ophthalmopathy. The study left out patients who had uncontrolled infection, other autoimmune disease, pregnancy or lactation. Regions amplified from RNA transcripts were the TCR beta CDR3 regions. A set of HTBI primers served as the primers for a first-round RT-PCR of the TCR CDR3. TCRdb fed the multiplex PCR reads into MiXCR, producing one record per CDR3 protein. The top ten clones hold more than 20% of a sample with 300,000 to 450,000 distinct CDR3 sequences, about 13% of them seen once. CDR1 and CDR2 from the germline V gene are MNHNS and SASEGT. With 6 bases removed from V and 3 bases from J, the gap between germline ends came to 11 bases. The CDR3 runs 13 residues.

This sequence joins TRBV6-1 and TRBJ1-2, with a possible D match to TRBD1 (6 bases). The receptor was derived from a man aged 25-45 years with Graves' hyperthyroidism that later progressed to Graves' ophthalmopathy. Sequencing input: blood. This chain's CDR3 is CASSGQPHYGYTF. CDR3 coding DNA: TGTGCCAGCAGCGGACAGCCTCACTATGGCTACACCTTC.